Listed below are T cell receptor beta chains from one sample, sequenced in a study of response to subunit inactivated influenza vaccine. TCRdb ran MiXCR on the RT-PCR reads and lists one entry per CDR3 protein. The sample includes 500,000 to 550,000 distinct CDR3 sequences, approximately 24% seen only once; the top ten take 2.8%. Another study also made use of these data, one on T cells expressing NK-cell markers.

Specimen: CD4+ T cells sorted from PBMCs, collected about 11 days after vaccination. These receptor sequences come from a man over 45 who received an inactivated influenza vaccine. Each CDR3 is given without its conserved first and last residue. The order of the fields is V gene, J gene, CDR3 length, CDR3 protein.

v_gene: TRBV5-5; j_gene: TRBJ1-2; len: 13; CDR3aa: ASSRTGGTSYGYT
v_gene: TRBV12-3/TRBV12-4; j_gene: TRBJ2-7; len: 12; CDR3aa: ASSLLLNSYEQY
v_gene: TRBV7-9; j_gene: TRBJ1-1; len: 11; CDR3aa: ASSPVYGTEAF
v_gene: TRBV12-3/TRBV12-4; j_gene: TRBJ2-1; len: 15; CDR3aa: ASSPRAGRTSYNEQF
v_gene: TRBV6-1; j_gene: TRBJ2-1; len: 12; CDR3aa: ASKSSGVYNEQF
v_gene: TRBV24-1; j_gene: TRBJ2-2; len: 12; CDR3aa: ATSPGQDTGELF
v_gene: TRBV6-2/TRBV6-3; j_gene: TRBJ2-7; len: 14; CDR3aa: ASRPSASGRLGEQY
v_gene: TRBV20-1; j_gene: TRBJ2-7; len: 9; CDR3aa: SSEIAYEQY
v_gene: TRBV20-1; j_gene: TRBJ2-1; len: 12; CDR3aa: SARDYRGHGEQF
v_gene: TRBV4-2; j_gene: TRBJ1-6; len: 14; CDR3aa: ASSPSGSRGNSPLH
v_gene: TRBV29-1; j_gene: TRBJ2-3; len: 10; CDR3aa: SVAGTSDTQY
v_gene: TRBV20-1; j_gene: TRBJ2-7; len: 11; CDR3aa: SASLRVSYEQY
v_gene: TRBV20-1; j_gene: TRBJ2-2; len: 12; CDR3aa: LFIGLAKAGELF
v_gene: TRBV5-1; j_gene: TRBJ1-3; len: 12; CDR3aa: ASSLTGGVDTIY
v_gene: TRBV4-1; j_gene: TRBJ1-6; len: 11; CDR3aa: ASSQDLRSPLH
v_gene: TRBV5-1; j_gene: TRBJ1-2; len: 12; CDR3aa: ASSFSVFNYGYT
v_gene: TRBV3-1; j_gene: TRBJ2-1; len: 16; CDR3aa: ASSQQDWSGGGADEQF
v_gene: TRBV2; j_gene: TRBJ2-7; len: 12; CDR3aa: ASSDRSESEEQY
v_gene: TRBV6-2/TRBV6-3; j_gene: TRBJ1-5; len: 13; CDR3aa: ASSYPGQGNQPQH
v_gene: TRBV20-1; j_gene: TRBJ2-3; len: 15; CDR3aa: SARDASRAGATDTQY
v_gene: TRBV12-3/TRBV12-4; j_gene: TRBJ2-7; len: 12; CDR3aa: ASSLARHLGEQY
v_gene: TRBV2; j_gene: TRBJ2-2; len: 14; CDR3aa: ASRKTGGPNTGELF
v_gene: TRBV5-1; j_gene: TRBJ1-3; len: 14; CDR3aa: ASSLGGSPSGNTIY
v_gene: TRBV7-2; j_gene: TRBJ1-3; len: 13; CDR3aa: ASSLGRGYGNTIY
v_gene: TRBV6-5; j_gene: TRBJ2-7; len: 11; CDR3aa: ASSSGYLYEQY
v_gene: TRBV5-1; j_gene: TRBJ2-5; len: 11; CDR3aa: ASSLPGKATQY
v_gene: TRBV7-9; j_gene: TRBJ2-2; len: 12; CDR3aa: ASSFGDWTGELF
v_gene: TRBV5-6; j_gene: TRBJ2-5; len: 11; CDR3aa: ASSFDRVKTQY
v_gene: TRBV29-1; j_gene: TRBJ2-5; len: 9; CDR3aa: SAGVLEAQY
v_gene: TRBV20-1; j_gene: TRBJ2-1; len: 14; CDR3aa: SASGTSGRAVYEQF
v_gene: TRBV12-3/TRBV12-4; j_gene: TRBJ2-3; len: 10; CDR3aa: ASREGLGTQY
v_gene: TRBV20-1; j_gene: TRBJ2-3; len: 12; CDR3aa: SASPEAGADTQY
v_gene: TRBV4-2; j_gene: TRBJ2-1; len: 15; CDR3aa: ASSQDLRGGYYNEQF
v_gene: TRBV20-1; j_gene: TRBJ2-1; len: 13; CDR3aa: SARVLVSSYNEQF
v_gene: TRBV2; j_gene: TRBJ2-1; len: 12; CDR3aa: ASTGVSGSNEQF
v_gene: TRBV2; j_gene: TRBJ2-5; len: 14; CDR3aa: ASSEARGWMGETQY
v_gene: TRBV9; j_gene: TRBJ2-7; len: 13; CDR3aa: ASSVRGGSSYEQY
v_gene: TRBV7-2; j_gene: TRBJ2-7; len: 12; CDR3aa: ASSTELREGKQY
v_gene: TRBV5-1; j_gene: TRBJ2-1; len: 14; CDR3aa: ASSLAPGLPYNEQF
v_gene: TRBV5-4; j_gene: TRBJ2-2; len: 14; CDR3aa: ASSPRLATNTGELF
v_gene: TRBV5-1; j_gene: TRBJ2-1; len: 14; CDR3aa: ASSLSGGLPYNEQF
v_gene: TRBV9; j_gene: TRBJ2-2; len: 13; CDR3aa: ASRQGRENTGELF
v_gene: TRBV29-1; j_gene: TRBJ1-1; len: 11; CDR3aa: SVEGGWTGQAF
v_gene: TRBV4-3; j_gene: TRBJ2-1; len: 14; CDR3aa: ASSQDKRANYNEQF
v_gene: TRBV20-1; j_gene: TRBJ2-7; len: 13; CDR3aa: SARPGTGNSYEQY
v_gene: TRBV6-1; j_gene: TRBJ1-5; len: 16; CDR3aa: ASSIIGQGRSLNQPQH
v_gene: TRBV7-8; j_gene: TRBJ2-7; len: 14; CDR3aa: ASSLFRSSGSYEQY
v_gene: TRBV6-2/TRBV6-3; j_gene: TRBJ1-2; len: 11; CDR3aa: ASARGLDYGYT
v_gene: TRBV12-3/TRBV12-4; j_gene: TRBJ2-1; len: 12; CDR3aa: ASSLWGGNNEQF
v_gene: TRBV30; j_gene: TRBJ1-1; len: 13; CDR3aa: AWRHKKTLNTEAF
v_gene: TRBV6-2/TRBV6-3; j_gene: TRBJ2-7; len: 11; CDR3aa: ASSSYREDEQY
v_gene: TRBV27; j_gene: TRBJ1-5; len: 13; CDR3aa: ASSWTGVRNQPQH
v_gene: TRBV20-1; j_gene: TRBJ1-5; len: 12; CDR3aa: SAREPTGNQPQH
v_gene: TRBV11-2; j_gene: TRBJ1-2; len: 14; CDR3aa: ASSSPGETFDYGYT
v_gene: TRBV12-3/TRBV12-4; j_gene: TRBJ1-1; len: 10; CDR3aa: ASSMSNTEAF
v_gene: TRBV29-1; j_gene: TRBJ2-7; len: 11; CDR3aa: SVVVGSSYEQY
v_gene: TRBV7-7; j_gene: TRBJ2-3; len: 14; CDR3aa: ASSPGTSGSSDTQY
v_gene: TRBV5-1; j_gene: TRBJ2-3; len: 13; CDR3aa: ASSRGTSGADTQY
v_gene: TRBV6-2/TRBV6-3; j_gene: TRBJ2-5; len: 13; CDR3aa: ASSYWRGGQETQY